This section outlines one TCR beta chain sequence together with its context. Antigen: not known. The sample is drawn from a study of blood T cells in healthy people across ages. Looking at the study overall: There was about one barcoded beta molecule captured by template switching per two T cells.

Study-wide results and caveats: Donors of long life had a larger count of naive CD4+ cells and greater diversity than aged donors.

The CDR3 runs to 14 residues. Germline CDR1 is DFQATT and CDR2 is SNEGSKA (reference sequence). V dropped 3 bases and J dropped 2 bases, with 12 bases sitting between them. Using a J-beta primer mix together with a sample-barcoded 5' primer, a second PCR was run for about 6 to 11 cycles. TCRdb reprocessed the 5' RACE reads with MiXCR, giving one entry per CDR3 protein. Found here are over a million distinct CDR3 sequences, about 43% of them singletons; the top ten hold 6.5% to 10%. The chain combines TRBV20-1 with TRBJ2-3, with a possible D match to TRBD2 (6 bases). Material for sequencing was blood. This clonotype was sampled from a woman under 30 in good health. The CDR3 protein is CSARVPGVTDTQYF. The CDR3 DNA is TGCAGTGCTAGGGTCCCGGGGGTCACAGATACGCAGTATTTT.